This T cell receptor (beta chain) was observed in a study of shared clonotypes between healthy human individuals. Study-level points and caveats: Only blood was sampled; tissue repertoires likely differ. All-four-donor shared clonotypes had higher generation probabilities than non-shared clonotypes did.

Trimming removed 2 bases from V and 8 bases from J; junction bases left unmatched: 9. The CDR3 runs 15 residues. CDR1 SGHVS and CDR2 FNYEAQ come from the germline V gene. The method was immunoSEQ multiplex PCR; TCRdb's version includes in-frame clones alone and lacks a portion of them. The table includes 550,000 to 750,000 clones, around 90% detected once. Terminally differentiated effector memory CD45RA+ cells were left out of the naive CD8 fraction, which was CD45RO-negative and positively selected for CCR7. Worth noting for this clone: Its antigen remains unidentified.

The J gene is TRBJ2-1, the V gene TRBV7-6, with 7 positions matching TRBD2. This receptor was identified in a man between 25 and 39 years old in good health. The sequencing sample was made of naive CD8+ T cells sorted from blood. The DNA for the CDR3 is TGTGCCAGCAGCTTAAATCGCGGGAGTATCGATGAGCAGTTCTTC. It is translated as CASSLNRGSIDEQFF.